The 10 T cell receptor beta chains below all came from one sample that was sequenced in a study of cytomegalovirus exposure and HLA in healthy donors. It was with 60 Vbeta and 13 Jbeta primers that the PCR ran. Using immunoSEQ multiplex PCR, the repertoire was profiled, and TCRdb retains in-frame clones only, with some absent. This listing includes fewer than 150,000 clones. Sequenced: PBMCs. These receptors came from a man aged 40-55 years in good health and CMV-seronegative.

The chain links TRBV19 to TRBJ2-1; TRBD2 is a possible D gene (5 bases). The germline gives CDR1 LNHDA, CDR2 SQIVND (reference sequence). The V and J ends lost 4 bases and 0 bases respectively, with 10 bases between them. The CDR3 sequence is 15 residues long. The CDR3 region is CASSTDYSSYNEQFF. CDR3 coding DNA: TGTGCCAGTAGTACCGACTATTCCTCCTACAATGAGCAGTTCTTC. Drawing the rest from reference TRBV19 and TRBJ2-1, the complete variable domain is DGGITQSPKYLFRKEGQNVTLSCEQNLNHDAMYWYRQDPGQGLRLIYYSQIVNDFQKGDIAEGYSVSREKKESFPLTVTSAQKNPTAFYLCASSTDYSSYNEQFFGPGTRLTVL.

The rearrangement links TRBV10-3 to TRBJ2-2; D not resolved. The germline V gene has CDR1 ENHRY and CDR2 SYGVKD. Trimming cost V 7 bases and J 1 base, with 13 bases left between them. The CDR3 loop spans 15 amino acids. The CDR3: CAINGFKENTGELFF. Here the CDR3 DNA reads TGTGCCATCAACGGGTTTAAGGAGAACACCGGGGAGCTGTTTTTT.

This chain connects TRBV7-2 to TRBJ2-7; D is perhaps TRBD1 (6 bases). Germline assignment: CDR1 SGHTA and CDR2 FQGNSA. This CDR3 has 15 amino acids. V was trimmed by 3 bases and J by 3 bases, leaving 15 bases between them. The CDR3 sequence: CASSFSAGEYYEQYF. The CDR3 DNA sequence: TGTGCCAGCAGCTTCTCCGCAGGGGAATACTACGAGCAGTACTTC.

The DNA of the CDR3 is TGTGCCAGCAGTGACACCGGGACAGGGGGCTACGAGCAGTACTTC. Encoded protein: CASSDTGTGGYEQYF. The chain couples TRBV6-1 to TRBJ2-7; 11 positions agree with TRBD1. After removal of 3 bases from V and 3 bases from J, the junction contained 4 bases not matched to a gene. The CDR3 extends over 15 amino acids. Germline assignment: CDR1 MNHNS and CDR2 SASEGT.

The V call is TRBV15, the J call TRBJ1-2; D remains ambiguous. Germline CDR1 and CDR2: LNHNV and YYDKDF (reference sequence). The CDR3 runs to 14 residues. Trimming pared 4 bases from V and 3 bases from J, leaving 12 bases between. Here the CDR3 reads CATSNQYRDYGYTF. The CDR3 DNA is TGTGCCACCAGCAATCAGTACCGGGACTATGGCTACACCTTC.

The chain combines TRBV4-1 with TRBJ2-2; D is undetermined. Trimming removed 1 base at V and 1 base at J, with 10 bases between. CDR1 and CDR2 from the germline V gene are MGHRA and YSYEKL. The CDR3 is 16 amino acids. CDR3 amino acids: CASSQARLENTGELFF. The CDR3 DNA is TGCGCCAGCAGCCAAGCCAGACTGGAGAACACCGGGGAGCTGTTTTTT.

The J gene is TRBJ1-5, the V gene TRBV11-2; TRBD1 aligns across 10 bases. Trimming took 3 bases from V and 4 from J; bases not matched to a gene: 3. Germline assignment: CDR1 SGHAT and CDR2 FQNNGV. The CDR3 covers 15 residues. The CDR3 DNA follows: TGTGCCAGCAGCTTTTCGGACAGGGGGAATCAGCCCCAGCATTTT. The encoded protein is CASSFSDRGNQPQHF.

The chain carries TRBV7-9 and TRBJ2-5; TRBD2 is a possible D gene (5 bases). CDR3 length: 11 amino acids. V gave up 4 bases and J gave up 9 bases, with 9 bases separating them. The germline V gene encodes CDR1 SEHNR and CDR2 FQNEAQ (reference sequence). DNA of the CDR3: TGTGCCAGCAGCTCCTCTAGCTCCCAGTACTTC. It is translated as CASSSSSSQYF.

V and J are TRBV7-9 and TRBJ2-3; 9 nucleotides agree with TRBD2. Germline trimming cut 1 base from V and 7 bases from J; bases unmatched to any gene: 6. Germline V lookup: CDR1 SEHNR, CDR2 FQNEAQ (reference sequence). The CDR3 has 15 amino acids. The CDR3 region has the DNA TGTGCCAGCAGCTTAGGCGGGGGGGCCCTTAATACGCAGTATTTT. Translated: CASSLGGGALNTQYF. Looking up the rest from reference TRBV7-9 and TRBJ2-3 gives the full variable domain: DTGVSQNPRHKITKRGQNVTFRCDPISEHNRLYWYRQTLGQGPEFLTYFQNEAQLEKSRLLSDRFSAERPKGSFSTLEIQRTEQGDSAMYLCASSLGGGALNTQYFGPGTRLTVL.

The chain employs TRBV28 and TRBJ1-1; the match to TRBD1 covers 10 bases. Per the germline V gene, CDR1 is MDHEN and CDR2 is SYDVKM. The ends lost 4 bases at V and 3 bases at J; junction bases unmatched: 2. The CDR3 is made up of 14 amino acids. CDR3: CASSWTGGDTEAFF. The CDR3 bases are TGTGCCAGCAGTTGGACAGGGGGGGACACTGAAGCTTTCTTT.